This T cell receptor (beta chain) came from a study of PD-1 blockade in classical Hodgkin lymphoma (dated by TCRdb to the early 2020s). About the investigation overall: Nivolumab dosing was 3 mg/kg intravenously every 2 weeks, continuing until either disease progression or unacceptable toxicity. The study used CyTOF and TCR beta sequencing to define a peripheral blood immune signature of response to PD-1 blockade in classical Hodgkin lymphoma. Paper-wide results and their limitations: Baseline TCR diversity was reported as lower in newly diagnosed patients than in healthy donors, and lower still in relapsed/refractory patients. The study was restricted to a single clinical trial cohort, and the causes of repertoire differences, possibly disease activity or prior therapy, were left undefined. Lower diversity was seen in patients whose nivolumab began less than 1 year after ASCT, and these patients were left out of later analyses so that immune reconstitution would not confound the results. A significant rise by C4D1 was seen in CD4+ but not CD8+ TCR diversity (p=0.0027 vs p=0.16), with the rise being most apparent in complete responders (p=0.02). Among trial patients, those achieving complete response had baseline diversity similar to that of newly diagnosed patients, while diversity was significantly lower in partial responders and progressors.

The Qiagen DNeasy kit was used to extract genomic DNA from unsorted PBMCs and from the negatively selected CD4+ and CD8+ fractions. TCR beta CDR3 regions were amplified by immunoSEQ multiplex PCR using primers annealing to V and J segments. Amplification bias was minimized using a synthetic immune receptor repertoire, and residual bias was removed computationally after sequencing. The source study handled its data this way. Repertoire diversity was quantified as the Shannon entropy index using custom Python scripts. Unsorted, CD4+ and CD8+ repertoires were analyzed separately, except in combined analyses where CD4+ and CD8+ sequences were merged in silico. A clone counted as expanded when the clone's frequency after treatment rose at least 2-fold relative to C1D1, and clones undetected at baseline were given a pseudocount of 0.5. Singleton clones were defined as clones with 0 or 1 copy at C1D1, and non-singleton clones were defined as clones with 2 or more copies. Clones expanded in unsorted samples were assigned a CD4+, CD8+ or unknown annotation through matching of protein sequences in sorted samples from the same patient. Diversity changes from C1D1 to C4D1 were tested in paired samples using Wilcoxon tests. TCRdb retrieved this table from immuneACCESS and kept in-frame rearrangements only. Not all clones are present; in checked studies, unresolved V genes account for under half, and no reason is known for the remainder. That table gives V, J and clone size, and the DNA gave D and trimming. Here the sample has about 98,000 clones; roughly 92% occur a single time. The ten top clones hold less than 3% of the sample.

CDR1 SGHRS and CDR2 YFSETQ are derived from the germline V gene. Spanning cysteine to phenylalanine, the CDR3 consists of 13 amino acids. Of the read, only the CDR3 DNA is kept; its 39 bases are in frame from base 1. After removal of 5 bases from V and 4 bases from J, the junction retains 1 base not matched to a gene. As for this clone: Its specific antigen is unknown. No base qualities exist here, and no much larger clone lies one base off it.

What the time point label conveys for this sample: cycle 1 day 1 (C1D1), immediately before nivolumab initiation. Every trial patient had relapsed after autologous stem cell transplantation, and cohorts A, B and C differed in prior brentuximab vedotin exposure. A total of about 51 patients with relapsed/refractory classical Hodgkin lymphoma made up the trial cohort, and each patient's best overall response was complete response, partial response or progressive disease. Single-agent nivolumab was administered to trial patients in the multi-cohort phase II CheckMate 205 trial. An independent review committee assessed best overall response by applying the 2007 International Working Group response criteria. Trial PBMCs were obtained immediately prior to nivolumab initiation (C1D1) and on therapy at cycle 2 day 1 and cycle 4 day 1. Peripheral blood was collected in 8 mL Vacutainer Cell Preparation Tubes, from which PBMCs were isolated by centrifugation and then cryopreserved.

This TCR derives from a human donor with classical Hodgkin lymphoma. The chain is assembled from TRBV5-1 and TRBJ2-3, and TRBD1 aligns with 10 junction nucleotides. The sample in question was peripheral blood mononuclear cells (PBMCs), obtained at baseline. The CDR3 here reads CASRTGGADTQYF. The DNA is as follows: TGCGCCAGCAGGACAGGGGGCGCAGATACGCAGTATTTT.